These 10 T cell receptor beta chains were sequenced from one sample in a study of cytomegalovirus exposure and HLA in healthy donors. The primer mix had 60 Vbeta and 13 Jbeta primers. Assay: immunoSEQ multiplex PCR; the TCRdb copy retains only in-frame clones and omits some. The table includes some 190,000 clones, more than 60% detected once. Sample: PBMCs. The receptors stem from a man between 18 and 35 years old in good health and CMV-seronegative.

In its sample, this clone was seen a few times. V usage is TRBV25-1 and J usage is TRBJ2-5; perhaps TRBD1 as D (7 bases). Germline values: CDR1 MGHDK, CDR2 SYGVNS. Trimming stripped 6 bases from V and 4 bases from J, with 12 bases between. This CDR3 spans 13 amino acids. CDR3 sequence: CASRQGGSETQYF. The CDR3 region has the DNA TGTGCCAGCAGGCAGGGGGGTTCAGAGACCCAGTACTTC.

The chain links TRBV19 to TRBJ1-1; D perhaps matches TRBD1 (5 bases). The V end lost 7 bases, the J end lost 1 base, and 16 bases lay between the germline ends. The CDR3 extends over 15 amino acids. CDR1 LNHDA and CDR2 SQIVND come from the germline V gene (reference sequence). This CDR3 reads CASTGAGLTNTEAFF. The CDR3 nucleotides read TGTGCCAGTACCGGTGCAGGGTTAACGAACACTGAAGCTTTCTTT.

The chain couples TRBV5-4 to TRBJ2-4, with 8 bases lining up with TRBD2. Germline-derived CDR1 and CDR2 are SGHNT and YYREEE (reference sequence). The CDR3 extends over 15 amino acids. With V trimmed by 0 bases and J by 1 base, 0 bases remained unmatched. DNA of the CDR3: TGTGCCAGCAGCTTGGGACTAGCGGCCAAAAACATTCAGTACTTC. It encodes CASSLGLAAKNIQYF.

The CDR3 DNA follows: TGCGCCAGCAGCCAAGATAACCGGGGGGGCTTTAGTGATACGCAGTATTTT. It specifies CASSQDNRGGFSDTQYF. The V gene is TRBV4-3, the J gene TRBJ2-3, with 8 bases aligning to TRBD2. The CDR3 runs 17 residues. In germline, CDR1 is LGHNA, CDR2 YSLEER. The J segment lost 6 bases and the V segment lost 0 bases, leaving 11 bases of the junction unmatched.

J is TRBJ2-7 and V is TRBV5-5; a possible D gene is TRBD2 (5 bases). V lost 0 bases, J lost 0 bases, and 10 bases lay in between. This CDR3 has 15 amino acids. Germline loops: CDR1 SGHKS, CDR2 YYEKEE (reference sequence). CDR3 nucleotide sequence: TGTGCCAGCAGCTTGGGTGTGGGGAGCTCCTACGAGCAGTACTTC. Translation gives CASSLGVGSSYEQYF. The whole variable domain, filled in from reference TRBV5-5 and TRBJ2-7, reads DAGVTQSPTHLIKTRGQQVTLRCSPISGHKSVSWYQQVLGQGPQFIFQYYEKEERGRGNFPDRFSARQFPNYSSELNVNALLLGDSALYLCASSLGVGSSYEQYFGPGTRLTVT.

The J gene is TRBJ2-1, the V gene TRBV7-9, with D possibly TRBD2 on 6 matching bases. Trimming removed 5 bases at V and 4 bases at J, with 12 bases between. Looked up from germline, CDR1 is SEHNR and CDR2 is FQNEAQ (reference sequence). The length of the CDR3 is 14 residues. DNA of the CDR3: TGTGCCAGCAGCGTAGGCGGGGATTACAATGAGCAGTTCTTC. Protein sequence: CASSVGGDYNEQFF. Full variable domain (rest looked up from reference TRBV7-9 and TRBJ2-1): DTGVSQNPRHKITKRGQNVTFRCDPISEHNRLYWYRQTLGQGPEFLTYFQNEAQLEKSRLLSDRFSAERPKGSFSTLEIQRTEQGDSAMYLCASSVGGDYNEQFFGPGTRLTVL.

This clone is a singleton in its sample. V usage is TRBV2 and J usage is TRBJ2-1; 10 bases align to TRBD2. Germline V CDR1 and CDR2: SNHLY, FYNNEI. The J segment lost 6 bases and the V segment lost 4 bases, leaving 15 bases of the junction unmatched. The CDR3 has 18 amino acids. The CDR3 DNA is TGTGCCAGCAGTGCCGGCGGGGTTCTAGCGGGAGTTCTCAATGAGCAGTTCTTC. Translation gives CASSAGGVLAGVLNEQFF. The whole variable domain, filled in from reference TRBV2 and TRBJ2-1, reads EPEVTQTPSHQVTQMGQEVILRCVPISNHLYFYWYRQILGQKVEFLVSFYNNEISEKSEIFDDQFSVERPDGSNFTLKIRSTKLEDSAMYFCASSAGGVLAGVLNEQFFGPGTRLTVL.

V gene TRBV27 combines with J gene TRBJ1-1; 7 bases align to TRBD1. In germline, CDR1 is MNHEY, CDR2 SMNVEV (reference sequence). CDR3 length equals 15 residues. The J segment lost 4 bases and the V segment lost 5 bases, leaving 10 bases of the junction unmatched. CDR3 residues: CASSIYRGLVTEAFF. In nucleotides, the CDR3 is TGTGCCAGCAGTATCTACAGGGGACTGGTCACTGAAGCTTTCTTT.

The chain joins TRBV7-3 to TRBJ2-2, with 7 bases matching TRBD2. V was clipped by 0 bases and J by 6 bases; unmatched bases: 7. Germline CDR1 and CDR2: SGHTA and FQGTGA. CDR3 length: 16 amino acids. The CDR3 DNA reads as TGTGCCAGCAGCTTAACACCAAGCGGGACCGCCGGGGAGCTGTTTTTT. It codes for CASSLTPSGTAGELFF.

The chain links TRBV18 to TRBJ2-3; TRBD2 matches 10 bases. V dropped 3 bases and J dropped 2; count of bases not matched to a gene: 5. Germline CDR1 and CDR2: KGHSH and LQKENI. This CDR3 spans 16 amino acids. The CDR3 nucleotides are TGTGCCAGCTCACCCCAGGGACTAGCGTTCACAGATACGCAGTATTTT. It is translated as CASSPQGLAFTDTQYF.